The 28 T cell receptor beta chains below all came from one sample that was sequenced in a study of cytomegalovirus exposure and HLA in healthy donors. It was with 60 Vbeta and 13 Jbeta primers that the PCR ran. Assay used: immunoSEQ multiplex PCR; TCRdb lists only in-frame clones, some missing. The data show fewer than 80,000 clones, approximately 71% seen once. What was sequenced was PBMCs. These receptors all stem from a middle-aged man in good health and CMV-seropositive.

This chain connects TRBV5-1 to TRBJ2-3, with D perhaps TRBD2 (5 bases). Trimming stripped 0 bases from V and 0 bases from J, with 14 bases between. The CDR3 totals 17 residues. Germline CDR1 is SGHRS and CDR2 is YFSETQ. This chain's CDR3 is CASSLVIGDVSTDTQYF. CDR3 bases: TGCGCCAGCAGCTTGGTCATCGGGGATGTAAGCACAGATACGCAGTATTTT.

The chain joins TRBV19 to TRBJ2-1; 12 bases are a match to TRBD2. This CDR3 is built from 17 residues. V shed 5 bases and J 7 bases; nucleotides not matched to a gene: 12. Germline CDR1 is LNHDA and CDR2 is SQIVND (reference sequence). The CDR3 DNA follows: TGTGCCAGTAGTTCGTCTAGCGGGAGGGCCGTTAGAAATGAGCAGTTCTTC. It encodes CASSSSSGRAVRNEQFF.

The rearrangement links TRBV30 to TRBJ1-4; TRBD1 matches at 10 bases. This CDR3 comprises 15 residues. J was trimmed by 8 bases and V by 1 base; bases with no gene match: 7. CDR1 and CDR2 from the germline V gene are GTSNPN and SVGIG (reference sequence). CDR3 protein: CAWSGLGQGNEKLFF. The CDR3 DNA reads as TGTGCCTGGAGTGGCCTGGGACAGGGGAACGAAAAACTGTTTTTT.

The CDR3 DNA follows: TGTGCCATCAGCTATGACAGGGGCAATTCTAACTATGGCTACACCTTC. Translated: CAISYDRGNSNYGYTF. The chain combines TRBV10-3 with TRBJ1-2; 8 positions agree with TRBD1. Germline loops: CDR1 ENHRY, CDR2 SYGVKD. This CDR3 is 16 amino acids long. V trimming: 6 bases; J trimming: 0 bases; junction bases outside the gene matches: 9.

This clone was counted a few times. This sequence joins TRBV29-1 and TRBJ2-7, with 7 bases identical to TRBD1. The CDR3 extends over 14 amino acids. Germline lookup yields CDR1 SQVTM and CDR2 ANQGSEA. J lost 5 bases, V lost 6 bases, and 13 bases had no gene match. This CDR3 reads CSVGASGQRNEQYF. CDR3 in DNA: TGCAGCGTGGGGGCCTCGGGACAGCGAAACGAGCAGTACTTC.

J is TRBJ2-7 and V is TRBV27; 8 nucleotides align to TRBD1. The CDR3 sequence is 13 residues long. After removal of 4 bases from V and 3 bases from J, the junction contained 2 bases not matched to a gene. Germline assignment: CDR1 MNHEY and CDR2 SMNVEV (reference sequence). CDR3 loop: CASSYGQGYEQYF. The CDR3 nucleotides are TGTGCCAGCAGTTACGGACAGGGCTACGAGCAGTACTTC.

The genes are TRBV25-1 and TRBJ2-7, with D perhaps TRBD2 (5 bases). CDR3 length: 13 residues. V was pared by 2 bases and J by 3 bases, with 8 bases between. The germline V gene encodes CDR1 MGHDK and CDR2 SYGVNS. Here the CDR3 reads CASSEGRVYEQYF. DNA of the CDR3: TGTGCCAGCAGTGAAGGGCGGGTCTACGAGCAGTACTTC.

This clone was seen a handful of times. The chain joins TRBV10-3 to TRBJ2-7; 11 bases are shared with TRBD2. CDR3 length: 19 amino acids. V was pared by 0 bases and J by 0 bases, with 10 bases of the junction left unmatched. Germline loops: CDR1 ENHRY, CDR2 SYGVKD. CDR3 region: CAISESGGLAALSSYEQYF. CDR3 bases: TGTGCCATCAGTGAGTCGGGGGGACTAGCGGCCCTTAGCTCCTACGAGCAGTACTTC.

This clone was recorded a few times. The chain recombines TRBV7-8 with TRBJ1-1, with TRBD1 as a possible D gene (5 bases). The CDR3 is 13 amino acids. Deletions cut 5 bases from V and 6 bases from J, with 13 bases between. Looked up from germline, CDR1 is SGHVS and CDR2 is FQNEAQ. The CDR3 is CASSEGRGAEAFF. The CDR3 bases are TGTGCCAGCAGCGAAGGGAGGGGCGCTGAAGCTTTCTTT.

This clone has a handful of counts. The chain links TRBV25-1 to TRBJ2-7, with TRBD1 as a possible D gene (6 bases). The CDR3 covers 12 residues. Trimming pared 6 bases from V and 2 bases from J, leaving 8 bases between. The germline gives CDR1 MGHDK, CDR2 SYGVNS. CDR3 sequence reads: CASRQGPYEQYF. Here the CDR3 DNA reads TGTGCCAGCAGGCAGGGGCCCTACGAGCAGTACTTC.

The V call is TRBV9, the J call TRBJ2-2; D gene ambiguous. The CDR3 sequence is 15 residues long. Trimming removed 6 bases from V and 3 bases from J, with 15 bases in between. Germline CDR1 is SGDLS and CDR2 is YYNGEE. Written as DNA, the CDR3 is TGTGCCAGCAAAAAATCTGGTCGCGACACCGGGGAGCTGTTTTTT. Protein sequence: CASKKSGRDTGELFF.

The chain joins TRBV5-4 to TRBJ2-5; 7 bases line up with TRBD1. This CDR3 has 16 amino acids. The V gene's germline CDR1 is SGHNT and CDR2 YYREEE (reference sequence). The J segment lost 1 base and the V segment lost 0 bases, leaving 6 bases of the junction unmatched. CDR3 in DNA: TGTGCCAGCAGCTTGGCCCCCTCAGGGGGCCAAGAGACCCAGTACTTC. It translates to CASSLAPSGGQETQYF.

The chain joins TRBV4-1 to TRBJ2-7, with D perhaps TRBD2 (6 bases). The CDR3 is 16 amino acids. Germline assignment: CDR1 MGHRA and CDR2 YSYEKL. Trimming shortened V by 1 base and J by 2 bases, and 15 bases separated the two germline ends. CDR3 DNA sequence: TGCGCCAGCAGCCAAGCCTTCCCCGGGGGTACCTACGAGCAGTACTTC. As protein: CASSQAFPGGTYEQYF.

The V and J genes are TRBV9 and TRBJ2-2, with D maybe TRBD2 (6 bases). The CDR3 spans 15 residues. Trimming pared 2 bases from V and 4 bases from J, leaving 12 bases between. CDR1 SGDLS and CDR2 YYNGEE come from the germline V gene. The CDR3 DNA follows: TGTGCCAGCAGCGTTCGGGACTCCCTCACCGGGGAGCTGTTTTTT. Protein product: CASSVRDSLTGELFF.

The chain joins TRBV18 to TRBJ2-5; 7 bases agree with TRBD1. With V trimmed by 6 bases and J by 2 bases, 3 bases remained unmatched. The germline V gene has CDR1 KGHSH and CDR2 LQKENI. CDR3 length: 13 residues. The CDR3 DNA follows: TGTGCCAGCTCGAGGGGGCTACAAGAGACCCAGTACTTC. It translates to CASSRGLQETQYF.

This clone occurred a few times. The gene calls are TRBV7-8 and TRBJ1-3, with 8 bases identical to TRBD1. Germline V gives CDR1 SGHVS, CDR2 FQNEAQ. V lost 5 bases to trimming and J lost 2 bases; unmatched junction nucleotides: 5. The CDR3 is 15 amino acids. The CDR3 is CASSKRTGTGNTIYF. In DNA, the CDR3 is TGTGCCAGCAGCAAAAGGACAGGGACTGGAAACACCATATATTTT.

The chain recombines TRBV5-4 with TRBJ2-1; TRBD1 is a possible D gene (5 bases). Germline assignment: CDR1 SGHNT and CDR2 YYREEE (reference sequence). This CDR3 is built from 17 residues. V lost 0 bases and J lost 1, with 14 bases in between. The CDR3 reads CASSLGQGAGSYNEQFF. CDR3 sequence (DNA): TGTGCCAGCAGCTTGGGTCAGGGCGCTGGTTCCTACAATGAGCAGTTCTTC.

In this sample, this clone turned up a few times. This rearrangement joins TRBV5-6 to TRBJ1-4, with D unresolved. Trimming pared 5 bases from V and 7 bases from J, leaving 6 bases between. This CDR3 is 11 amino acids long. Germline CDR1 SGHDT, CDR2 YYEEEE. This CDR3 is CASSGGEKLFF. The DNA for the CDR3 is TGTGCCAGCAGTGGCGGTGAAAAACTGTTTTTT.

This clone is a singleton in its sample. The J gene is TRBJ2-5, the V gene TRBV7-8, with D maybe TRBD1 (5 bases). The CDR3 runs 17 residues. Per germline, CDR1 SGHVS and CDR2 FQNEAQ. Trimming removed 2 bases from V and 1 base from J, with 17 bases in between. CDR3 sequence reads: CASSLQSIRRVQETQYF. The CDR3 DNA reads TGTGCCAGCAGCTTACAATCGATTCGCAGGGTCCAAGAGACCCAGTACTTC. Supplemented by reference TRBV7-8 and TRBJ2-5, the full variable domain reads GAGVSQSPRYKVAKRGQDVALRCDPISGHVSLFWYQQALGQGPEFLTYFQNEAQLDKSGLPSDRFFAERPEGSVSTLKIQRTQQEDSAVYLCASSLQSIRRVQETQYFGPGTRLLVL.

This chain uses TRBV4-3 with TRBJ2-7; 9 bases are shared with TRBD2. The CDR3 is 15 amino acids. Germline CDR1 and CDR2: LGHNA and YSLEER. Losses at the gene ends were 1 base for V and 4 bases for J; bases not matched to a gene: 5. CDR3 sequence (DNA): TGCGCCAGCAGCCAAGGCTCTAGCGGGGATTACGAGCAGTACTTC. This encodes CASSQGSSGDYEQYF.

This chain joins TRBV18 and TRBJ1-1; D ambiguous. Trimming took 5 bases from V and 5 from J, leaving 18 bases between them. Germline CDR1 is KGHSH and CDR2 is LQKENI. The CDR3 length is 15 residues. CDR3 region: CASSKEDWMGTEAFF. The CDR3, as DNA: TGTGCCAGCTCAAAGGAGGACTGGATGGGGACTGAAGCTTTCTTT.

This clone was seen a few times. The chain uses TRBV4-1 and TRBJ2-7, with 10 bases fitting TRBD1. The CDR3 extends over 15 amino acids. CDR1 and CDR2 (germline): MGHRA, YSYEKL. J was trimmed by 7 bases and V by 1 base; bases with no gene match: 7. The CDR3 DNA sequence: TGCGCCAGCAGCCAAGTGTCCCCGGGACAGGGGGAGCAGTACTTC. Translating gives CASSQVSPGQGEQYF.

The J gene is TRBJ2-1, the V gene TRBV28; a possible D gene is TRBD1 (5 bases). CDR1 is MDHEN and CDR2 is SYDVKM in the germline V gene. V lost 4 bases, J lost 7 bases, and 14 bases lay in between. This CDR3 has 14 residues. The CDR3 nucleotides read TGTGCCAGCAGTTCGCACGACAGCTTTAATGAGCAGTTCTTC. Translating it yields CASSSHDSFNEQFF.

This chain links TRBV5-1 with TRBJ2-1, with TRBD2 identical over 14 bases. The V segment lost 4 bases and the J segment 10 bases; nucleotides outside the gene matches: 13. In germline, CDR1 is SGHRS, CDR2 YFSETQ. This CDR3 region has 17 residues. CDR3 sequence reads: CASSPGLAGGRTREQFF. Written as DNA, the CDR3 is TGCGCCAGCAGCCCCGGACTAGCGGGGGGCCGCACGAGAGAGCAGTTCTTC.

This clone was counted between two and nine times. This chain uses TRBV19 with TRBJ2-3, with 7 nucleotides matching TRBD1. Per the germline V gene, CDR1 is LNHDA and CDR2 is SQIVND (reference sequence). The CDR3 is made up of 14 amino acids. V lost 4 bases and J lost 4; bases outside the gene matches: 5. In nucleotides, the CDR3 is TGTGCCAGTAGTAAGACAGGGACCGCAGATACGCAGTATTTT. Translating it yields CASSKTGTADTQYF.

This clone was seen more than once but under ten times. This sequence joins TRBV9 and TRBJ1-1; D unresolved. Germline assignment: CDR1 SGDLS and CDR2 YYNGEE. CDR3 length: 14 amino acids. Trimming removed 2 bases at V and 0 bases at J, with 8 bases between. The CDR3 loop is CASSVGSMNTEAFF. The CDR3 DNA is TGTGCCAGCAGCGTGGGCAGCATGAACACTGAAGCTTTCTTT.

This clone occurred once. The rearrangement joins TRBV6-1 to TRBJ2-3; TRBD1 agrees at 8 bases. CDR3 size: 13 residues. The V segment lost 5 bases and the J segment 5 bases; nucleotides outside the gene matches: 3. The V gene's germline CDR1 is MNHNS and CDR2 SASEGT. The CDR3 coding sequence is TGTGCCAGCAGTAGGGACAGGAGAGATACGCAGTATTTT. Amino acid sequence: CASSRDRRDTQYF.

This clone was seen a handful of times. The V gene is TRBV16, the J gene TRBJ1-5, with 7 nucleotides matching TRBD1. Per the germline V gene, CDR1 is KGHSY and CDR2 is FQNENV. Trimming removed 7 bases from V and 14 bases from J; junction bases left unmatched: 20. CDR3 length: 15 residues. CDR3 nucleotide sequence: TGTGCCAGCATCCCGGTCCCCTTGAGGGGACAGCACAAGCATTTT. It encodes CASIPVPLRGQHKHF.